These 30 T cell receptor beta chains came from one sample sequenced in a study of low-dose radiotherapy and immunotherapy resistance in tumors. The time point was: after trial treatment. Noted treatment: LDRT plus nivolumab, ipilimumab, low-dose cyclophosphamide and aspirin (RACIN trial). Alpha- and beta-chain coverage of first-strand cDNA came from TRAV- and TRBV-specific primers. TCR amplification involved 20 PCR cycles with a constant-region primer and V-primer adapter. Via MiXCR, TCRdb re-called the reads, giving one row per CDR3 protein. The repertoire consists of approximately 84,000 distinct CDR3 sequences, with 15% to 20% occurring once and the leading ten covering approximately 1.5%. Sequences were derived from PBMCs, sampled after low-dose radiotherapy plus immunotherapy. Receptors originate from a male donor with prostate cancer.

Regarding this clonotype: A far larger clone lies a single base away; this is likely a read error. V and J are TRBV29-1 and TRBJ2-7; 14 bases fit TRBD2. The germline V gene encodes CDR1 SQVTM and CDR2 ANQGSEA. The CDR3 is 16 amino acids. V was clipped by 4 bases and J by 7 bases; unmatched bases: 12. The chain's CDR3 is CSVGTSGRFGGNEQYF. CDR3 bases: TGCAGCGTTGGGACTAGCGGGAGGTTCGGGGGCAATGAGCAGTACTTC.

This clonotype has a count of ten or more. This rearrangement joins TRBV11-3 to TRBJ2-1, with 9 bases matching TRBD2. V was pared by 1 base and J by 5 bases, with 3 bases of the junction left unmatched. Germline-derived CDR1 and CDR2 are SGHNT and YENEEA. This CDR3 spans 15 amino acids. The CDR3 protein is CASSLVTSGNNEQFF. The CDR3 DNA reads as TGTGCCAGCAGCTTAGTGACTAGCGGCAACAATGAGCAGTTCTTC.

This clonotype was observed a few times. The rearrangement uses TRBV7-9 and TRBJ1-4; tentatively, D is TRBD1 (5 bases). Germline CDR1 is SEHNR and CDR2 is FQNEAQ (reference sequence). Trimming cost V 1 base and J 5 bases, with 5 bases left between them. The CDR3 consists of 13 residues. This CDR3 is CASSLGDNEKLFF. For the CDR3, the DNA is TGTGCCAGCAGCTTAGGGGACAATGAAAAACTGTTTTTT.

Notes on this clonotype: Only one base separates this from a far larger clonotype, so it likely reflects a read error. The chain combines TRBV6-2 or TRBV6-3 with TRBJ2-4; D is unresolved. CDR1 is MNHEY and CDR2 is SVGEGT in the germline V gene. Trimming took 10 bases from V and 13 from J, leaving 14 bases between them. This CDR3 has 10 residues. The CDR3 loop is CATLHNEQYF. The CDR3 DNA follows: TGTGCCACGCTACACAATGAGCAGTACTTC.

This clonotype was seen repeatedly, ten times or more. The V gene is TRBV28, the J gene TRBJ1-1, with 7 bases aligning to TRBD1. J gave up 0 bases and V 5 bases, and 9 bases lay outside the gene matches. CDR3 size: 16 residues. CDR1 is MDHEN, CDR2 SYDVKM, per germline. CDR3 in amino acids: CASSTGRQGVNTEAFF. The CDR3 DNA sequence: TGTGCCAGCAGTACCGGACGACAGGGAGTGAACACTGAAGCTTTCTTT.

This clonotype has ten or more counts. The CDR3: CASSVSGRDTQYF. CDR3 nucleotide sequence: TGTGCCAGCAGTGTGTCGGGGCGAGATACGCAGTATTTT. This sequence joins TRBV2 and TRBJ2-3; TRBD1 or TRBD2 may be the D gene (5 bases each). V dropped 4 bases and J dropped 5 bases, with 10 bases sitting between them. Per the germline V gene, CDR1 is SNHLY and CDR2 is FYNNEI. The CDR3 extends over 13 amino acids.

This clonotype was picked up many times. The chain's CDR3 is CASSSPHEGNTEAFF. The DNA for the CDR3 is TGTGCCAGCAGTTCCCCCCACGAGGGGAACACTGAAGCTTTCTTT. V usage is TRBV27 and J usage is TRBJ1-1; unclear D gene. The V gene's germline CDR1 is MNHEY and CDR2 SMNVEV (reference sequence). V was clipped by 4 bases and J by 1 base, with 13 bases between them. The CDR3 totals 15 residues.

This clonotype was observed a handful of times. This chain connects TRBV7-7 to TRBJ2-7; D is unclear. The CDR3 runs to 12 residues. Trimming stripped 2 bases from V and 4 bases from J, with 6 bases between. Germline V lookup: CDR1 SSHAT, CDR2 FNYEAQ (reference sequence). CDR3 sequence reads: CASSLSRYEQYF. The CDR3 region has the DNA TGTGCCAGCAGCTTAAGCCGGTACGAGCAGTACTTC.

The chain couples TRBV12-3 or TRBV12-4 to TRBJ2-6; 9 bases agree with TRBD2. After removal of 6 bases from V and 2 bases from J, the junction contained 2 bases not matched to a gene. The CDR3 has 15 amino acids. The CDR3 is CASSPSGTGANVLTF. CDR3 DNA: TGTGCCAGCAGCCCTAGCGGGACTGGGGCCAACGTCCTGACTTTC.

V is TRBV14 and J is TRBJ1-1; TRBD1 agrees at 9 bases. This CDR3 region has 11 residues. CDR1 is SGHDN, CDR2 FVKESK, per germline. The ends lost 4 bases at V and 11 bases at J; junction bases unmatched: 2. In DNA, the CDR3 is TGTGCCAGCAGCCCCGGGACAGGGGCTTTCTTT. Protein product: CASSPGTGAFF.

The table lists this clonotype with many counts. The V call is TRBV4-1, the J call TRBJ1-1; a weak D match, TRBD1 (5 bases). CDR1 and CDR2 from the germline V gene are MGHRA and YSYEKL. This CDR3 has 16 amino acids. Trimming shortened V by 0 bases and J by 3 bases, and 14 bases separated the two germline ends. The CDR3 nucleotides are TGCGCCAGCAGCCAAGATATGACAGTGTTGGACACTGAAGCTTTCTTT. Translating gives CASSQDMTVLDTEAFF.

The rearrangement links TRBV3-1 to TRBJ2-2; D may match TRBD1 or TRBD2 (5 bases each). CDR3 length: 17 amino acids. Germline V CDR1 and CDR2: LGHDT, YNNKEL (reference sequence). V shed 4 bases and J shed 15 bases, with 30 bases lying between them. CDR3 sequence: CASSPSHSRGIGELLFF. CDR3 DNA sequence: TGTGCCAGCAGCCCCTCTCACTCGAGGGGTATCGGGGAGCTGTTGTTTTTT.

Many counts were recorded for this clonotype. The chain's CDR3 is CASSLESGTIYF. Here the CDR3 DNA reads TGTGCCAGCAGCTTAGAAAGTGGCACCATATATTTT. V is TRBV7-2 and J is TRBJ1-3; D ambiguous. V was pared by 1 base and J by 9 bases, with 7 bases between. This CDR3 has 12 amino acids. CDR1 and CDR2 from the germline V gene are SGHTA and FQGNSA.

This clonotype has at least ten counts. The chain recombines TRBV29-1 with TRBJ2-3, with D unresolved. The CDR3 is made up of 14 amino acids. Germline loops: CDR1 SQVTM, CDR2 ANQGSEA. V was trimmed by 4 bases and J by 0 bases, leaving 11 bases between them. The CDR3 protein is CSVAPGHSTDTQYF. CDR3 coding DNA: TGCAGCGTTGCTCCCGGGCATAGCACAGATACGCAGTATTTT.

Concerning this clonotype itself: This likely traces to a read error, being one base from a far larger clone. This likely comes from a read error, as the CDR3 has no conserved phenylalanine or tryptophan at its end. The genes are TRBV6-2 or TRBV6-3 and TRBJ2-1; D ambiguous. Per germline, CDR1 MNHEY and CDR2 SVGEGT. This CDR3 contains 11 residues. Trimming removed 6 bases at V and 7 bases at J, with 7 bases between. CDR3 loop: CASSEKNEQFL. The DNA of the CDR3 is TGTGCCAGCAGCGAGAAGAATGAGCAGTTCCTC.

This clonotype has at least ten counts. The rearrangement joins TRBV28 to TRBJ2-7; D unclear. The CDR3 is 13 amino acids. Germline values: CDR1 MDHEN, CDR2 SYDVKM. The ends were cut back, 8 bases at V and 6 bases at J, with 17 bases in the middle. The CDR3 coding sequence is TGTGCCAGCCGTAACCCAGGATCGCTCGAGCAGTACTTC. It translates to CASRNPGSLEQYF.

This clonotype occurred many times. The CDR3 sequence is CAIRSDEKNIQYF. The DNA of the CDR3 is TGTGCCATCAGGAGTGACGAGAAAAACATTCAGTACTTC. The chain joins TRBV10-3 to TRBJ2-4; D is unclear. Germline CDR1 reads ENHRY; CDR2 reads SYGVKD. V was shortened by 6 bases and J by 4 bases, with 10 bases between the two germline ends. The CDR3 runs 13 residues.

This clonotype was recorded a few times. As DNA, the CDR3 is TGTGCCAGCAGTGCCCAGGGAGACAGGACTGAAGCTTTCTTT. Its protein product is CASSAQGDRTEAFF. The J gene is TRBJ1-1, the V gene TRBV6-2 or TRBV6-3; D is possibly TRBD1 (6 bases). This CDR3 has 14 amino acids. V lost 5 bases, J lost 5 bases, and 15 bases lay in between. The germline V gene encodes CDR1 MNHEY and CDR2 SVGEGT.

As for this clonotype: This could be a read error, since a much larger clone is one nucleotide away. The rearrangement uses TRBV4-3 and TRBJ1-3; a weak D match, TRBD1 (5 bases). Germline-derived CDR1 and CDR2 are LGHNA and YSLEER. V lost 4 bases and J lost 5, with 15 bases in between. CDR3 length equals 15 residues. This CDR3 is CASSPGPRDRNTIYF. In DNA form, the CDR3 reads TGCGCCAGCAGCCCGGGGCCCCGTGACAGAAACACCATATATTTT.

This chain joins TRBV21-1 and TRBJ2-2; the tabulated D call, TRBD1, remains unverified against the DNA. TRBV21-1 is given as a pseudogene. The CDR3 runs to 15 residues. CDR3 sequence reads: CDSRGTAIDTGELFF. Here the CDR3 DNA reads TGTGACAGCAGGGGGACAGCGATAGACACCGGGGAGCTGTTTTTT.

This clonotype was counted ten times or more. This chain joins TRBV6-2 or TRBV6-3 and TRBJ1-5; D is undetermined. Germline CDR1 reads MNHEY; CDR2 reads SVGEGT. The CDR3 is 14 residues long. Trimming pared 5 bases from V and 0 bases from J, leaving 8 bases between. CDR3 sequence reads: CASSLSYSNQPQHF. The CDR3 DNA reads TGTGCCAGCAGTCTGTCTTATAGCAATCAGCCCCAGCATTTT.

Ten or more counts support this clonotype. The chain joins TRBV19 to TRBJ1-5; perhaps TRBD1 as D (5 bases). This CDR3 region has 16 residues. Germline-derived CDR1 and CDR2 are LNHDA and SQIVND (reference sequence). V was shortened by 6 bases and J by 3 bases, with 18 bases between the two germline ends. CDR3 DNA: TGTGCCAGTAGAGGTGGCGGGGGGGGGAACAATCAGCCCCAGCATTTT. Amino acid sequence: CASRGGGGGNNQPQHF. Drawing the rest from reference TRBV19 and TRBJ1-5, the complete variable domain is DGGITQSPKYLFRKEGQNVTLSCEQNLNHDAMYWYRQDPGQGLRLIYYSQIVNDFQKGDIAEGYSVSREKKESFPLTVTSAQKNPTAFYLCASRGGGGGNNQPQHFGDGTRLSIL.

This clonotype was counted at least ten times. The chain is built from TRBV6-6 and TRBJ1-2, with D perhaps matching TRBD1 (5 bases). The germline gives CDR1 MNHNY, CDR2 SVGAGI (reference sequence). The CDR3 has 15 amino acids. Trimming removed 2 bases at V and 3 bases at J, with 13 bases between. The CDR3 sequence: CASSYRRQGDYGYTF. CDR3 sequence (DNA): TGTGCCAGCAGTTACCGACGGCAAGGGGACTATGGCTACACCTTC.

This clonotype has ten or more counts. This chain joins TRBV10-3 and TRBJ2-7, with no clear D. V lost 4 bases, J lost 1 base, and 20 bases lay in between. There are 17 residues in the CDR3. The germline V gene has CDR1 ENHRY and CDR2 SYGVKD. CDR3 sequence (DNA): TGTGCCATCAGTGGCCCGTTGGCCAGGTCCAATTCCTACGAGCAGTACTTC. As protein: CAISGPLARSNSYEQYF.

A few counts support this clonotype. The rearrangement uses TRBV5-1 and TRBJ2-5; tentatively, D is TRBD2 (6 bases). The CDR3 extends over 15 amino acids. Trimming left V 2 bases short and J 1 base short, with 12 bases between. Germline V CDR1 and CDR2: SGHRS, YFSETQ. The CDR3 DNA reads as TGCGCCAGCAGCTTTTTAGCGGACCTCCAAGAGACCCAGTACTTC. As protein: CASSFLADLQETQYF.

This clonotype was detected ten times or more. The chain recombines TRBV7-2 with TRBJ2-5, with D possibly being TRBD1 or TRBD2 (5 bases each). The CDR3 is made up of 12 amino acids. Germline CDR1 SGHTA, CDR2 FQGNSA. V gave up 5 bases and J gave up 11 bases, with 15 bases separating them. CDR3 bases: TGTGCCAGCAGCATACAACCGGGGCTTCAGTACTTC. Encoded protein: CASSIQPGLQYF.

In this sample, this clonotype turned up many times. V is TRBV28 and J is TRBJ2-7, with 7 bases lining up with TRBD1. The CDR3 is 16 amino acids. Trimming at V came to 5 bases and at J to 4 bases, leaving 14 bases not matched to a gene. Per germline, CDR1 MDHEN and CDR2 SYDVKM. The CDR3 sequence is CASSPAVRQGGYEQYF. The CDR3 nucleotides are TGTGCCAGCAGTCCCGCCGTCCGACAGGGTGGGTACGAGCAGTACTTC.

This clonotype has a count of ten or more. The CDR3 region is CASSKWGLAGGSGTGELFF. In DNA, the CDR3 is TGTGCCAGCAGCAAATGGGGACTAGCGGGAGGTTCGGGCACCGGGGAGCTGTTTTTT. The chain carries TRBV21-1 and TRBJ2-2; the table's D call, TRBD2, has no DNA check behind it. TRBV21-1 is listed as a pseudogene. The CDR3 runs to 19 residues.

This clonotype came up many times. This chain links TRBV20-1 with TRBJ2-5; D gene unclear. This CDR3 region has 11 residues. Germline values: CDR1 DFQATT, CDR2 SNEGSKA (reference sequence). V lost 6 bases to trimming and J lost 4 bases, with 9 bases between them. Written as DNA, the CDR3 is TGCAGTGCCCACTTTCGAGAGACCCAGTACTTC. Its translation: CSAHFRETQYF.

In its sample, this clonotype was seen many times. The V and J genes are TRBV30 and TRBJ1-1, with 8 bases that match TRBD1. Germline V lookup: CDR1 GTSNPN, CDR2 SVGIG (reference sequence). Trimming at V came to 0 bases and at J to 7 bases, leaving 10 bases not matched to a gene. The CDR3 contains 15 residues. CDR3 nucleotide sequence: TGTGCCTGGAGTGTACTTGGACAGGGCATCCGTGAAGCTTTCTTT. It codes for CAWSVLGQGIREAFF.